This T cell receptor beta chain was documented in a study of blood T cells in healthy people across ages. CDR1 is DFQATT and CDR2 is SNEGSKA in the germline V gene (reference sequence). Trimming removed 3 bases from V and 1 base from J; junction bases left unmatched: 5. The CDR3 runs 15 residues. Primers used in a second PCR of roughly 6 to 11 cycles were a sample-barcoded 5' primer and a J-beta primer mix. A template-switch adaptor that had 12 random nucleotides put a tag on each cDNA molecule. TCRdb re-called the 5' RACE reads through MiXCR, storing one row per CDR3 protein. The sample includes some 1.1 million distinct CDR3 sequences, roughly two fifths of them seen just once.

The TCR comes from a man aged 18 to 30 in good health. Sequences were obtained from blood. The rearrangement joins TRBV20-1 to TRBJ2-2; 7 nucleotides line up with TRBD2. The CDR3 DNA sequence: TGCAGTGCTAGGGGGGAGCGGGGGAACACCGGGGAGCTGTTTTTT. The encoded protein is CSARGERGNTGELFF.